The sequence of this TCR beta chain was determined in a study of neurological immune-mediated disorders. This clonotype was detected once. What it recognizes is unknown. Synthesis of cDNA was accomplished via 5'RACE employing 10-nucleotide random UMIs. Every sequencing run produced over 200 million TCR-beta sequences, and the sequences from any one run covered 15-18 subjects. Using its own MiXCR run on the 5' RACE reads, TCRdb lists one record per CDR3 protein. The sample has about 45,000 distinct CDR3 sequences, approximately 13% seen once. Trimming took 7 bases from V and 8 from J; bases not matched to a gene: 9. Germline V gives CDR1 LNHDA, CDR2 SQIVND (reference sequence). CDR3 length equals 14 residues. Study-wide points: Subjects shared no identical expanded-clone CDR3 amino acid sequences, suggesting private TCR-beta repertoires in all groups.

Sample time point: longitudinal time-point 3. The healthy controls volunteered at a blood bank in Maryland, USA. The clonotype originates from a man aged 30 to 45 in good health. V usage is TRBV19 and J usage is TRBJ2-1; 9 nucleotides match TRBD2. The specimen was PBMCs. The CDR3 is CASIGREGSDEQFF. Here the CDR3 DNA reads TGTGCCAGTATCGGGCGGGAGGGCTCGGATGAGCAGTTCTTC.